Included here is one T cell receptor beta chain sequence, with context. This CDR3 is also generated by other DNA sequences in the sample. The record originates from a study of metastatic and nonmetastatic thyroid tumors. All patients reached thyroid surgery having received no treatment beforehand. TCRdb reprocessed the PCR reads using MiXCR. The sample lists tens of thousands of clones; 25% to 30% were seen once. V lost 5 bases and J lost 6; bases outside the gene matches: 16. CDR3 size: 17 residues. CDR1 is SGHVS, CDR2 FQNEAQ, per germline. The receptor was isolated from a female donor with papillary thyroid cancer or a benign thyroid nodule (not recorded which). Some clones in this sample may be carry-over from other donors' samples. The rearrangement joins TRBV7-8 to TRBJ2-3, with 8 nucleotides matching TRBD2. Specimen: blood. CDR3 protein: CASSRDPGLAGPDTQYF. The CDR3, as DNA: TGTGCCAGCAGCCGTGACCCTGGACTAGCTGGACCGGATACGCAGTATTTT.